The present TCR beta chain was sequenced within a study of T cell repertoires in cytomegalovirus infection. This clonotype was detected many times. The CDR3 covers 14 residues. The trim removed 6 bases at V and 2 bases at J, leaving 2 bases unmatched. Germline V lookup: CDR1 MDHEN, CDR2 SYDVKM. TCRdb itself ran the reads through MiXCR, one entry per CDR3 protein. This table holds about 76,000 distinct CDR3 sequences, roughly 3.5% found once. The sequenced sample was PBMCs. The TCR originated in a human donor in good health (CMV status not recorded). Some clones in this sample may be carry-over from other donors' samples. The chain uses TRBV28 and TRBJ1-5, with TRBD1 matching over 9 bases. In DNA form, the CDR3 reads TGTGCCAGCAGCTGGGACAGGGGCAATCAGCCCCAGCATTTT. The encoded protein is CASSWDRGNQPQHF.